This entry is about one TCR beta chain. The sample is drawn from a study of blood T cell repertoires in COVID-19. Study as a whole: Samples representing acute and convalescent COVID-19 were sourced from the United States, Italy and Spain.

V lost 5 bases to trimming and J lost 0 bases; unmatched junction nucleotides: 22. Germline CDR1 and CDR2: SGHVS and FQNEAQ. This CDR3 comprises 23 residues. Participants had their cohort set by participant-reported clinical history. Repertoires were generated with immunoSEQ multiplex PCR, while TCRdb's copy carries only in-frame clones and drops some. The repertoire holds around 230,000 clones, with approximately 86% as singletons. The chain uses TRBV7-8 and TRBJ2-7; 16 nucleotides match TRBD2. The TCR originated in a man in his late teens or twenties with acute COVID-19. The sample comprised PBMCs or T cells enriched from blood (not recorded which). The CDR3 protein is CASSPTRQGPGLAGGTGSYEQYF. CDR3 coding DNA: TGTGCCAGCAGCCCCACCCGACAGGGGCCGGGACTAGCGGGGGGGACTGGCTCCTACGAGCAGTACTTC.